This T cell receptor (beta chain) appears in the sequencing data of a study of T cell repertoires in cytomegalovirus infection. Across the whole study: In the study, CMV epitopes included recently identified HLA-C-restricted and well-studied HLA-B-restricted ones. Public signatures in TCR beta pointed to CMV infection and matching HLA type.

TCRdb re-derived calls from the reads in MiXCR, one entry per CDR3 protein. The sample lists approximately 89,000 distinct CDR3 sequences; around 28% were seen once. This clonotype has a handful of counts. The target antigen is unknown. Study-wide findings and caveats: Dominant in the ex vivo response were TCR beta clonotypes restricted by HLA-C and specific for CMV. CMV carriers with the relevant HLA were identified by cumulative public TCR beta family frequency.

The CDR3 contains 15 residues. Trimming removed 1 base from V and 5 bases from J, with 12 bases in between. CDR1 LNHDA and CDR2 SQIVND come from the germline V gene (reference sequence). V usage is TRBV19 and J usage is TRBJ1-5; D not certain. Sample: CD8+ T cells from cultured PBMCs, taken from culture after CMV antigen stimulation. This TCR came from a human donor in good health (CMV status not recorded). Some clones in this sample may be carry-over from other donors' samples. Here the CDR3 reads CASSIVGFGDQPQHF. DNA of the CDR3: TGTGCCAGTAGTATAGTAGGATTCGGGGATCAGCCCCAGCATTTT.